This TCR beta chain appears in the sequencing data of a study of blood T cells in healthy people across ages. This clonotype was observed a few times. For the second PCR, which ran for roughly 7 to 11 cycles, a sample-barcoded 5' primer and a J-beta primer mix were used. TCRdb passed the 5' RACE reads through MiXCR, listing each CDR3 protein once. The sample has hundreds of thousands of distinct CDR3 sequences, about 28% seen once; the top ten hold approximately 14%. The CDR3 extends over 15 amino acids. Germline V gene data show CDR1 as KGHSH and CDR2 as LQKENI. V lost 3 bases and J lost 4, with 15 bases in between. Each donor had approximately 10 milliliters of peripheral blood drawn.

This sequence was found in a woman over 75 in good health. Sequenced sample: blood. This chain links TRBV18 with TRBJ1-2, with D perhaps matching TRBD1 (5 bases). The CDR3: CASSPFIGDPYGYTF. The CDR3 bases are TGTGCCAGCTCACCCTTCATTGGGGACCCCTATGGCTACACCTTC.